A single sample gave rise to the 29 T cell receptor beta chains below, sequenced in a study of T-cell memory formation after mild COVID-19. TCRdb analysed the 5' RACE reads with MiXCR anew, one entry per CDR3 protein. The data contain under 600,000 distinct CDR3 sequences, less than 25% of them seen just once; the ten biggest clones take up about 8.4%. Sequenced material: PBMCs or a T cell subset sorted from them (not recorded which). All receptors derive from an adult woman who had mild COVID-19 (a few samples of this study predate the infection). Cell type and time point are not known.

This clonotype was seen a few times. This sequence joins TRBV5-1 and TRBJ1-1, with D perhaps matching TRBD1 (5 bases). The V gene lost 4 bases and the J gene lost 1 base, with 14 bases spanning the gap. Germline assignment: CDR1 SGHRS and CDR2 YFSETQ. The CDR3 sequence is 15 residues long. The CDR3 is CASSRGPTANTEAFF. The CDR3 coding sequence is TGCGCCAGCAGCCGGGGACCGACGGCGAACACTGAAGCTTTCTTT.

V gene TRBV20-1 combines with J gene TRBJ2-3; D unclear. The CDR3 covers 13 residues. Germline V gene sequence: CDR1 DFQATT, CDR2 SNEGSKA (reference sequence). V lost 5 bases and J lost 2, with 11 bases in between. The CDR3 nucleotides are TGCAGTGCTCCGGCTCTACCCACAGATACGCAGTATTTT. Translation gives CSAPALPTDTQYF.

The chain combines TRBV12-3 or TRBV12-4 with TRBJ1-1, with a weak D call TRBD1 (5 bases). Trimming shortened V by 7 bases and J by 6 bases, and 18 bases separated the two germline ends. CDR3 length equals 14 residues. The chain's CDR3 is CASTLSGRVAEAFF. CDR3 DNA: TGTGCCAGCACATTATCGGGCAGGGTCGCTGAAGCTTTCTTT.

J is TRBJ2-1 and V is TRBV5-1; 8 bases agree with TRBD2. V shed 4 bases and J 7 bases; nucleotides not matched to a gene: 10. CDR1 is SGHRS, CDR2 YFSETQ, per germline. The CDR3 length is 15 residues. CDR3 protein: CASSVREGLSNEQFF. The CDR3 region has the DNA TGCGCCAGCAGCGTTCGGGAGGGCCTATCGAATGAGCAGTTCTTC.

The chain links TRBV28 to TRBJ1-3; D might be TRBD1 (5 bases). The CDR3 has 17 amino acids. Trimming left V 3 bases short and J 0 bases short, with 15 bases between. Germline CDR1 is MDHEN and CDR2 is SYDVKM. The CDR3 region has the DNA TGTGCCAGCAGTTTTAGGGGCGCACCAGACTCTGGAAACACCATATATTTT. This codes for CASSFRGAPDSGNTIYF.

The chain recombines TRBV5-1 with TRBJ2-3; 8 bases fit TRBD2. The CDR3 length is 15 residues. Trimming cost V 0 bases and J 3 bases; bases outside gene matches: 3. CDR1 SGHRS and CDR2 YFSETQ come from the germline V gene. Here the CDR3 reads CASSLGTSRTDTQYF. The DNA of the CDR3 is TGCGCCAGCAGCTTGGGGACTAGCAGGACAGATACGCAGTATTTT.

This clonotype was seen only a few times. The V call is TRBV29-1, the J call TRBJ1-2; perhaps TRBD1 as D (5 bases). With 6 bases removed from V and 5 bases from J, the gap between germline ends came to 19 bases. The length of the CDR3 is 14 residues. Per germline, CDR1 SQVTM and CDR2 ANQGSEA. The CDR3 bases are TGCAGCGTACGACAGATTAATATAGGGTATGGCTACACCTTC. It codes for CSVRQINIGYGYTF.

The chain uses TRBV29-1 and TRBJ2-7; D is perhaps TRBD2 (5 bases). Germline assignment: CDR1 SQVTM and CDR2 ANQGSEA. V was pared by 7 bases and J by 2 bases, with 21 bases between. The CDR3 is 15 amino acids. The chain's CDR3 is CSALGFVGRTYEQYF. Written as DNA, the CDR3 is TGCAGCGCCTTGGGGTTCGTAGGGAGAACCTACGAGCAGTACTTC.

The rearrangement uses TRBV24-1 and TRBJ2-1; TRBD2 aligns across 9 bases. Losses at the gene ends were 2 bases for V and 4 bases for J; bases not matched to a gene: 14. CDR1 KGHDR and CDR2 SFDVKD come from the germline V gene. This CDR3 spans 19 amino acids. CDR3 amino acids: CATSDSFGGRLAVYNEQFF. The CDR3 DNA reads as TGTGCCACCAGTGATTCCTTCGGTGGCCGACTAGCGGTATACAATGAGCAGTTCTTC.

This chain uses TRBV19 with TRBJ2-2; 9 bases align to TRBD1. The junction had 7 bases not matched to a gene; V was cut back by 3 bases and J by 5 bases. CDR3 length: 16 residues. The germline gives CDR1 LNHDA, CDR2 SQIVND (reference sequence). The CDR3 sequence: CASSILGTGKTGELFF. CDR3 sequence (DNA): TGTGCCAGTAGTATCCTCGGGACAGGGAAGACCGGGGAGCTGTTTTTT.

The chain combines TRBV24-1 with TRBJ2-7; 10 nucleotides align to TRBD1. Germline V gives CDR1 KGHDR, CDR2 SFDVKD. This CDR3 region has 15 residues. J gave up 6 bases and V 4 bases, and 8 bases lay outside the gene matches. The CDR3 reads CATSDSGTGAPEQYF. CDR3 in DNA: TGTGCCACCAGTGACTCCGGGACAGGGGCGCCCGAGCAGTACTTC.

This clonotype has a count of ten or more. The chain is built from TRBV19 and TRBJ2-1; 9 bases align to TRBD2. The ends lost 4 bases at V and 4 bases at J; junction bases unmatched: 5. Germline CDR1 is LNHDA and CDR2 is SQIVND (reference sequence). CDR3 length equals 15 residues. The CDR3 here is CASSSGGAIYNEQFF. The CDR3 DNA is TGTGCCAGTAGTAGCGGGGGGGCTATTTACAATGAGCAGTTCTTC.

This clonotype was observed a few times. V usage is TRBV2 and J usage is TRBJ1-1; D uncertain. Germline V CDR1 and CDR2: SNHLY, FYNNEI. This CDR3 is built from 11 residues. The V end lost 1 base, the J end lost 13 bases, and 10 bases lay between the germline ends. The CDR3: CASSEGPEVFF. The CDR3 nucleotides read TGTGCCAGCAGTGAAGGGCCTGAGGTTTTCTTT.

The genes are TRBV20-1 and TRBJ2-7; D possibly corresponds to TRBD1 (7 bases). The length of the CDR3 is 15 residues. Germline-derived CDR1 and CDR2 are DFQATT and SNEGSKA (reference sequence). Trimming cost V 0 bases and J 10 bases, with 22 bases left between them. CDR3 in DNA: TGCAGTGCTAGAGATCTTACGCGGGACAGTTCCGCTCAGTACTTC. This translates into CSARDLTRDSSAQYF.

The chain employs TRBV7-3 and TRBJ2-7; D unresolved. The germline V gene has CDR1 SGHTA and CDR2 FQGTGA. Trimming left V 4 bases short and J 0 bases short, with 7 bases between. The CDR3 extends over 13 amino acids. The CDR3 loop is CASSSHGSYEQYF. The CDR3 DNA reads TGTGCCAGCAGCTCCCATGGCTCCTACGAGCAGTACTTC.

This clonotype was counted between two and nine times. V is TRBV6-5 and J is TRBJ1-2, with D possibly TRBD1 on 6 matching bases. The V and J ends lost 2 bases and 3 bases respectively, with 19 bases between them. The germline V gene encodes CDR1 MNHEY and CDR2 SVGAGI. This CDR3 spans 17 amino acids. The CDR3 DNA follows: TGTGCCAGCAGTTACGGGGCAGGGGTGGAGGTGGACTATGGCTACACCTTC. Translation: CASSYGAGVEVDYGYTF.

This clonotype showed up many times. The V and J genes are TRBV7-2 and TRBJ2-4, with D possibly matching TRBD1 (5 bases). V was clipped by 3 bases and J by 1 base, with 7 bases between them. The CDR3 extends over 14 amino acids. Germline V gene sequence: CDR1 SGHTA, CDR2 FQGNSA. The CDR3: CASSLWGAKNIQYF. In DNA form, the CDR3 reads TGTGCCAGCAGCTTGTGGGGCGCCAAAAACATTCAGTACTTC.

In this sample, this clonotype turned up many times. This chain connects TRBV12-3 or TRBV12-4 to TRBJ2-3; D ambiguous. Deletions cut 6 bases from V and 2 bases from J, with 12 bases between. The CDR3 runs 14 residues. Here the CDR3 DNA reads TGTGCCAGCAGCTCCCTGCGGACCACAGATACGCAGTATTTT. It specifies CASSSLRTTDTQYF.

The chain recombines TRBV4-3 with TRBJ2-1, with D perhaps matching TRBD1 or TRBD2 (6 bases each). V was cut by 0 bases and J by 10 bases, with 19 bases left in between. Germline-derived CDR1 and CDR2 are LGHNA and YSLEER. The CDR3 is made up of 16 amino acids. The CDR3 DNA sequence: TGCGCCAGCAGCCAAGATATTCTGATTCGGGGGCGGGAGCAGTTCTTC. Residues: CASSQDILIRGREQFF.

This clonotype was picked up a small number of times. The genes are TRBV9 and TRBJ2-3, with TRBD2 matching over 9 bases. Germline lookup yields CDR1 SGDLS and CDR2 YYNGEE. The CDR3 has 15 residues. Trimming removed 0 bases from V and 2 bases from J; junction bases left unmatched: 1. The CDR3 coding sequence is TGTGCCAGCAGCGTAGTAGCGGGGGACACAGATACGCAGTATTTT. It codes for CASSVVAGDTDTQYF.

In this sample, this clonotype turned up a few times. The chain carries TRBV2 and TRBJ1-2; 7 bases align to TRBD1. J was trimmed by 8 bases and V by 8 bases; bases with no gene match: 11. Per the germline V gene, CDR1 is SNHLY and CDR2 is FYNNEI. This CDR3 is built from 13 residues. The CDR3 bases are TGTGCCAGCGGGGGACAGCCTTCCGCAGGCTACACCTTC. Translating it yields CASGGQPSAGYTF.

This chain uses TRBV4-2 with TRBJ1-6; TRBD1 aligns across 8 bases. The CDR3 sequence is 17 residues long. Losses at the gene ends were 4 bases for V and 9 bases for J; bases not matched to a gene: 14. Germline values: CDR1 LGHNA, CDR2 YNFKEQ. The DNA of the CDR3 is TGTGCCAGCAGCCCAGTCTGGACAGGGACCGTTTCTTCACCCCTCCACTTT. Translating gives CASSPVWTGTVSSPLHF.

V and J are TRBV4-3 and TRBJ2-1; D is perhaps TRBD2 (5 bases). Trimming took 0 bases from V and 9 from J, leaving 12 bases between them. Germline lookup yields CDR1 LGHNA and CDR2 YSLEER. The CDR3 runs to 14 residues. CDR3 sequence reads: CASSQDWLAVEQFF. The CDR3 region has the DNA TGCGCCAGCAGCCAAGATTGGCTAGCCGTTGAGCAGTTCTTC.

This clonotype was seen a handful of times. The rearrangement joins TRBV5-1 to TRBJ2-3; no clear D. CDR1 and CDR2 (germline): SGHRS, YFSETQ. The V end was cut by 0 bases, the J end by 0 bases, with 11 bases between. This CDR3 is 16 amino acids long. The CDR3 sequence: CASSLDSAPSTDTQYF. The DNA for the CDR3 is TGCGCCAGCAGCTTGGATTCGGCGCCTAGCACAGATACGCAGTATTTT.

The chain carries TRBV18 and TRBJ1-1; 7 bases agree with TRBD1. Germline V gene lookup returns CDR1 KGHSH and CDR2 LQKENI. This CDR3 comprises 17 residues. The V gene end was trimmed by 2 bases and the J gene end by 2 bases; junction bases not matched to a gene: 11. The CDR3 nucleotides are TGTGCCAGCTCACCAGAAAGGGGGCGCTTTTTAAACACTGAAGCTTTCTTT. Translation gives CASSPERGRFLNTEAFF.

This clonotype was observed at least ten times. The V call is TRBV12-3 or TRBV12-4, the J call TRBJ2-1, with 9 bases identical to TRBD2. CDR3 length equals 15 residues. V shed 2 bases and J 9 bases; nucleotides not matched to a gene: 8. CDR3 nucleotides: TGTGCCAGCAGTTTAAGTCTAGCGGGACCGGGTGAGCAGTTCTTC. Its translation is CASSLSLAGPGEQFF.

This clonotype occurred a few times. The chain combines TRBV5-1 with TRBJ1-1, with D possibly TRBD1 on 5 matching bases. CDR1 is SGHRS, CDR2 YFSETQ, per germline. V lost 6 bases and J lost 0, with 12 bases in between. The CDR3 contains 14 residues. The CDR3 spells CASTGHTLNTEAFF. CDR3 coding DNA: TGCGCCAGCACAGGGCATACTCTGAACACTGAAGCTTTCTTT.

CDR3 sequence reads: CSASPGQGYEQYF. The CDR3 nucleotides are TGCAGTGCTTCTCCGGGACAGGGATACGAGCAGTACTTC. This chain links TRBV20-1 with TRBJ2-7; 9 bases fit TRBD1. Germline V CDR1 and CDR2: DFQATT, SNEGSKA (reference sequence). The ends lost 5 bases at V and 4 bases at J; junction bases unmatched: 6. The length of the CDR3 is 13 residues.

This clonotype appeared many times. CDR3 in DNA: TGTGCCAGCAGCCAAGAGGCAGGCCAAGAGACCCAGTACTTC. It is translated as CASSQEAGQETQYF. The rearrangement uses TRBV4-2 and TRBJ2-5, with unresolved D. Germline V CDR1 and CDR2: LGHNA, YNFKEQ. The CDR3 sequence is 14 residues long. Trimming shortened V by 0 bases and J by 1 base, and 6 bases separated the two germline ends.